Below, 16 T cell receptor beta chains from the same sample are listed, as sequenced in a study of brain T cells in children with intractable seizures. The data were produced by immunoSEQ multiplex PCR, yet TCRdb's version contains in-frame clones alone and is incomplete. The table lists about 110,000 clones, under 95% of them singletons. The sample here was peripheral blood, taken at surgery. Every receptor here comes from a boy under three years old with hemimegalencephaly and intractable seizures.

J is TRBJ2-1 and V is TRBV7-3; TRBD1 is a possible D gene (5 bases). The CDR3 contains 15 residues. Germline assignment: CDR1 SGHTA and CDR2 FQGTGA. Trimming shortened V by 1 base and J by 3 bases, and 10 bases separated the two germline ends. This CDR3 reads CASSLIRGNYNEQFF. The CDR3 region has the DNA TGTGCCAGCAGCTTAATTAGGGGTAACTACAATGAGCAGTTCTTC.

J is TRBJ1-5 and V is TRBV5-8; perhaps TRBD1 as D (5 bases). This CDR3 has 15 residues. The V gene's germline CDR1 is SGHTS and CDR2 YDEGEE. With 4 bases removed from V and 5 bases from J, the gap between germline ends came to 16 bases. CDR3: CASSHGTEKYQPQHF. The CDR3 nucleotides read TGTGCCAGCAGCCACGGGACGGAGAAATATCAGCCCCAGCATTTT.

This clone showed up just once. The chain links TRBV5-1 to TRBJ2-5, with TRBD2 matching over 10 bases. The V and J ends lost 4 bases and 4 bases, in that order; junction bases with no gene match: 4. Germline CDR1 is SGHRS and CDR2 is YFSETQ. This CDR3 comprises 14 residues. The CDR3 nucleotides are TGCGCCAGCAGCCCCAAGCGGGAGGGAGAGACCCAGTACTTC. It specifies CASSPKREGETQYF.

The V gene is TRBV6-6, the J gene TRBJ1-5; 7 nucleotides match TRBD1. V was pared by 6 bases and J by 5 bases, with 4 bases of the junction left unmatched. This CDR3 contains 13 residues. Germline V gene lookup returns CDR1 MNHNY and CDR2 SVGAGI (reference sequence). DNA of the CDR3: TGTGCCAGCAGCCGGGACAGAGATCAGCCCCAGCATTTT. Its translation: CASSRDRDQPQHF.

The CDR3 coding sequence is TGTGCCAGCCGCCTAGCGGAGACTGACAATGAGCAGTTCTTC. Encoded protein: CASRLAETDNEQFF. The chain has TRBV6-6 and TRBJ2-1; TRBD2 agrees at 7 bases. There are 14 residues in the CDR3. The germline V gene encodes CDR1 MNHNY and CDR2 SVGAGI (reference sequence). The V and J ends lost 8 bases and 5 bases, in that order; junction bases with no gene match: 9.

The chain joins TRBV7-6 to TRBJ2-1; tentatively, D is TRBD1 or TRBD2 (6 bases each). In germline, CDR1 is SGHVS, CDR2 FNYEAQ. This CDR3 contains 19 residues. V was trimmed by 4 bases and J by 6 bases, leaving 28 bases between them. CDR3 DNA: TGTGCCAGCAGCTCGTCAGTTGGGGGGCAGGCGGCCTTAGGCAATGAGCAGTTCTTC. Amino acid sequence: CASSSSVGGQAALGNEQFF.

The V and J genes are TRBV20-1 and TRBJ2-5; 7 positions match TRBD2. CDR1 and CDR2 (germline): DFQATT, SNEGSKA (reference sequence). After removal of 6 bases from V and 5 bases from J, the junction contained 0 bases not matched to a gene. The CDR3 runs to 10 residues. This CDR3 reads CSAGGETQYF. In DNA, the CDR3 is TGCAGTGCGGGGGGGGAGACCCAGTACTTC.

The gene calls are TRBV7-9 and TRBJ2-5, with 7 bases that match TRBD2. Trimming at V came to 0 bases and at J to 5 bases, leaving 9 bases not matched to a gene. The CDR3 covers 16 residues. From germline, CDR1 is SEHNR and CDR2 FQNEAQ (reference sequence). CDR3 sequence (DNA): TGTGCCAGCAGCTTAGCGGGGCGGGAGCAGTGGGAGACCCAGTACTTC. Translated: CASSLAGREQWETQYF.

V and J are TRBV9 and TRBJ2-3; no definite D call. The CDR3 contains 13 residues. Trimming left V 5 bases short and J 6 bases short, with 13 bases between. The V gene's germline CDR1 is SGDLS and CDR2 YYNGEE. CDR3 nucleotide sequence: TGTGCCAGCAGTAATAGAGGACGGGATACGCAGTATTTT. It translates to CASSNRGRDTQYF.

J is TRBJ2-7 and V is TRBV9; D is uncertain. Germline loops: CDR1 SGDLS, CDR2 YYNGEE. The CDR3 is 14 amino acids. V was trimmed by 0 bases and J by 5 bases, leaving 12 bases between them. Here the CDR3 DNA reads TGTGCCAGCAGCGTAGGGCCCCTCCAGGACGAGCAGTACTTC. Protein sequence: CASSVGPLQDEQYF.

This chain's CDR3 is CASSLAVGGPYNEQFF. CDR3 coding DNA: TGCGCCAGCAGCTTGGCGGTGGGAGGGCCTTACAATGAGCAGTTCTTC. The chain links TRBV5-1 to TRBJ2-1; 7 nucleotides align to TRBD2. The ends lost 0 bases at V and 4 bases at J; junction bases unmatched: 7. Germline CDR1 and CDR2: SGHRS and YFSETQ. This CDR3 has 16 amino acids.

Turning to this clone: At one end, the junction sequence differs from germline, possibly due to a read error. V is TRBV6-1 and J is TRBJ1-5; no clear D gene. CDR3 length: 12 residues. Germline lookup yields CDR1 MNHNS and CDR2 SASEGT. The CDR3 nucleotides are TGTGCCAGCAGGGAAGGGAATCAGCCCCAGCATTTT. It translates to CASREGNQPQHF.

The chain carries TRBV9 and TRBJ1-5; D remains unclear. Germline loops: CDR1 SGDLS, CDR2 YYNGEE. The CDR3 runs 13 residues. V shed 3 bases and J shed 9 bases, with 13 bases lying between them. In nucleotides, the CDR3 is TGTGCCAGCAGCGGACCGGGGAATGGGCCCCAGCATTTT. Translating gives CASSGPGNGPQHF.

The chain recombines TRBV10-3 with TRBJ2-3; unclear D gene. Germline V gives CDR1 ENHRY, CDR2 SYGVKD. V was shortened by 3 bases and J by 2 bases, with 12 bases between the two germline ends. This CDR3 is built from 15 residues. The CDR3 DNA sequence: TGTGCCATCAGTGATCTGGGCGGCTACACAGATACGCAGTATTTT. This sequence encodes CAISDLGGYTDTQYF.

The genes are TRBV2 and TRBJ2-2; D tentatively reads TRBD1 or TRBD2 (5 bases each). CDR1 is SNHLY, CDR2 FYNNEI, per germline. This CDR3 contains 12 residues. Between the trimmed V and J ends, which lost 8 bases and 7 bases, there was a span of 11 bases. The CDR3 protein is CASGTSGGELFF. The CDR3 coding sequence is TGTGCCAGCGGGACGTCCGGCGGGGAGCTGTTTTTT.

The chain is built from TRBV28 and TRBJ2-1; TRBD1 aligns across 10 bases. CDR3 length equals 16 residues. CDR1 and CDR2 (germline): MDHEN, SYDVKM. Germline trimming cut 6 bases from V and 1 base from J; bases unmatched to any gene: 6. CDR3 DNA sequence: TGTGCCAGCAGCCCCTGGACAGGGGGGTCCTACAATGAGCAGTTCTTC. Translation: CASSPWTGGSYNEQFF. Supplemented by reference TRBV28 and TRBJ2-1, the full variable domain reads DVKVTQSSRYLVKRTGEKVFLECVQDMDHENMFWYRQDPGLGLRLIYFSYDVKMKEKGDIPEGYSVSREKKERFSLILESASTNQTSMYLCASSPWTGGSYNEQFFGPGTRLTVL.